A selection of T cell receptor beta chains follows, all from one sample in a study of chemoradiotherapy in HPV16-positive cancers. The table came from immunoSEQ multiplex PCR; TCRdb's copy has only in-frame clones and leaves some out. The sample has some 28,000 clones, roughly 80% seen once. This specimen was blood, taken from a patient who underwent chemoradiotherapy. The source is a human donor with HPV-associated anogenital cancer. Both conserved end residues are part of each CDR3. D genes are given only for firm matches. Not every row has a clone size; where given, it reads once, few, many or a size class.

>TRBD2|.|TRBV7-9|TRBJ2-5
TGTGCCAGCAGCTTAGCATGGTTCGGTAGCGGGGAGACCCAGTACTTC
CASSLAWFGSGETQYF
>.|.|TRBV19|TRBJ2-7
TGTGCCAGTAGTATAACTGGTGTCTACGAGCAGTACTTC
CASSITGVYEQYF
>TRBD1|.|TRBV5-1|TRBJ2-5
TGCGCCAGCAGCTTCGGGACAGGGGAAAAGACCCAGTACTTC
CASSFGTGEKTQYF
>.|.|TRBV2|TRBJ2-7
TGTGCCAGCAGTGAGCCGGGGGCGGTCTACGAGCAGTACTTC
CASSEPGAVYEQYF
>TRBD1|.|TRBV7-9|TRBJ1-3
TGTGCCAGCAGCTACGACAGGGCCTCTGGAAACACCATATATTTT
CASSYDRASGNTIYF
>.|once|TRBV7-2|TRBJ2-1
TGTGCCAGCAGCTTAAAACGGGACAATGAGCAGTTCTTC
CASSLKRDNEQFF
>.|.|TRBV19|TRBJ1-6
TGTGCCAGTCAAGGGACGGACGGAGGACCCCTCCACTTT
CASQGTDGGPLHF
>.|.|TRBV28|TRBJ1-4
TGTGCCAGCAGGAGGACCCTACCAGGGGAAAAACTGTTTTTT
CASRRTLPGEKLFF
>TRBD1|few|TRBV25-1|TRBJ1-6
TGTGCCAGCCACAGGGGGTGGAATTCACCCCTCCACTTT
CASHRGWNSPLHF
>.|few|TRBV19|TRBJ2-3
TGTGCCAGTAGTATTCAGAATACGCAGTATTTT
CASSIQNTQYF
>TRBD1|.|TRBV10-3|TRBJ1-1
TGTGCCATCAGACCCGACCCTCTTAGGACAGGGGGCAACACTGAAGCTTTCTTT
CAIRPDPLRTGGNTEAFF
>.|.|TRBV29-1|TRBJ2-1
TGCAGCGTTGAAAGGGGAGCCTACAATGAGCAGTTCTTC
CSVERGAYNEQFF
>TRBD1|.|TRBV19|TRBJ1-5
TGTGCCAGTAGTCTTGGACAGGGAGACCAGCCCCAGCATTTT
CASSLGQGDQPQHF
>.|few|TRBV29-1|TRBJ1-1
TGCAGCGGGAGGACAATGATGAACACTGAAGCTTTCTTT
CSGRTMMNTEAFF
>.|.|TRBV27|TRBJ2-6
TGTGCCAGCAGTACTTTACAGGGTACCTCTGGGGCCAACGTCCTGACTTTC
CASSTLQGTSGANVLTF
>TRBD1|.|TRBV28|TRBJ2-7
TGTGCCAGCAGTCCCAGGGGACAGGGGAGGGACGAGCAGTACTTC
CASSPRGQGRDEQYF
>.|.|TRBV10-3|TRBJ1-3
TGTGCCATCAGTGAGTCCGGGCCGGGAGAACTTAAGAACACCATATATTTT
CAISESGPGELKNTIYF
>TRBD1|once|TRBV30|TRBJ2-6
TGTGCCTGGAGTGGGCAAACAGGGGGCGCATCTGGGGCCAACGTCCTGACTTTC
CAWSGQTGGASGANVLTF
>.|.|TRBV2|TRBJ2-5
TGTGCCAGCAGTGTAGGACGGGGGATAGGGCAAGAGACCCAGTACTTC
CASSVGRGIGQETQYF
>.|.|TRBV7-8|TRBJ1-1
TGTGCCAGCAGCTTAGCGGGGGGCGTGAACACTGAAGCTTTCTTT
CASSLAGGVNTEAFF
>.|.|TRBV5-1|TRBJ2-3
TGCGCCAGCAGCTTGGAGGGGACTGGTAATACGCAGTATTTT
CASSLEGTGNTQYF
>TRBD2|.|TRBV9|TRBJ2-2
TGTGCCAGCAGCGCCCCGGGGGGGGGAGCCGGGGAGCTGTTTTTT
CASSAPGGGAGELFF
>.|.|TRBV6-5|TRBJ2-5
TGTGCCAGCAGTTACAGACTCCCGGTGAGCGGGGAGACCCAGTACTTC
CASSYRLPVSGETQYF
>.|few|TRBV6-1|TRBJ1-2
TGTGCCAGCAGTGTAGACTATGGCTACACCTTC
CASSVDYGYTF
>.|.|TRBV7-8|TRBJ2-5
TGTGCCAGCAGCCTAACTAGCTTCGGAGAGACCCAGTACTTC
CASSLTSFGETQYF
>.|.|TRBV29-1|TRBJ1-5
TGCAGCGTTGCCGGGGTTGATCAGCCCCAGCATTTT
CSVAGVDQPQHF
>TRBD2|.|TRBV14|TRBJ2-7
TGTGCCAGCAGCCAGACTTTTCGGGGGGGCTCCTACGAGCAGTACTTC
CASSQTFRGGSYEQYF
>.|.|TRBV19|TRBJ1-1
TGTGCCAGTATAAGGGCCCCCCGCAGGGTCTTCCCTGAAGCTTTCTTT
CASIRAPRRVFPEAFF
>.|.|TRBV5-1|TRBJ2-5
TGCGCCAGCAGCTTGGGGACAGTTGGAGAGACCCAGTACTTC
CASSLGTVGETQYF
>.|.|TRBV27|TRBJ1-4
TGTGCCAGCAGGGAATCATGGGGGGAAAAACTGTTTTTT
CASRESWGEKLFF
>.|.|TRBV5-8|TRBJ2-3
TGTGCCAGCAGCACAGGGTTTCTACTCAGCACAGATACGCAGTATTTT
CASSTGFLLSTDTQYF
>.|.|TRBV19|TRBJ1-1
TGTGCCAGTAGTATGTTGGGGCTTGAAGCTTTCTTT
CASSMLGLEAFF
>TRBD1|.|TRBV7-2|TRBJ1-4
TGTGCCAGCAGCTTAGTGGACAGGGTTAATGAAAAACTGTTTTTT
CASSLVDRVNEKLFF
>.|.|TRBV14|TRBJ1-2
TGTGCCAGCAACTCACCGGAAGGGGAGGATGGCTACACCTTC
CASNSPEGEDGYTF
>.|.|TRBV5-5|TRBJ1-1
TGTGCCAGCAGCTTGTCTTCTGCTGAAGCTTTCTTT
CASSLSSAEAFF
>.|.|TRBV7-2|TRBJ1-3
TGTGCCAGCAGCTTACGGGGAATGAGCTCTGGAAACACCATATATTTT
CASSLRGMSSGNTIYF
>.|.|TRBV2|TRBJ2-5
TGTGCCAGCAGTGCGGGAGCGGATCTAAAAGAGACCCAGTACTTC
CASSAGADLKETQYF
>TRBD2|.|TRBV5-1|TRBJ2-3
TGCGCCAGCAGCCCCGGGGCTAGCGGGGTGAATACGCAGTATTTT
CASSPGASGVNTQYF
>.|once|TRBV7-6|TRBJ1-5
TGTGCCAGCAGCCCCCAGCAGCAGAGCAATCAGCCCCAGCATTTT
CASSPQQQSNQPQHF